The 22 T cell receptor beta chains below all came from one sample that was sequenced in a study of long-term antiretroviral therapy in people with HIV. Sequencing relied on immunoSEQ assay v3.0, run at survey level. Sequenced by immunoSEQ multiplex PCR; TCRdb stores in-frame clones only, minus some. Here the sample spans 20,000 to 25,000 clones, roughly 85% being singletons. The starting material was unsorted PBMCs, obtained 2.3 to 2.5 years after starting antiretroviral therapy. These receptors originate from a man aged 35 to 55 with HIV.

The chain joins TRBV7-9 to TRBJ2-2; D is unclear. V was cut by 0 bases and J by 4 bases, with 6 bases left in between. From germline, CDR1 is SEHNR and CDR2 FQNEAQ (reference sequence). The CDR3 is 14 residues long. CDR3: CASSLANPTGELFF. DNA for the CDR3: TGTGCCAGCAGCTTAGCGAACCCCACCGGGGAGCTGTTTTTT.

The V call is TRBV6-5, the J call TRBJ2-7, with D unresolved. Germline-derived CDR1 and CDR2 are MNHEY and SVGAGI. The V gene lost 3 bases and the J gene lost 0 bases, with 9 bases spanning the gap. The CDR3 is 14 amino acids. The CDR3 nucleotides read TGTGCCAGCAGTTATGGTGCAGTCTCCTACGAGCAGTACTTC. Its protein is CASSYGAVSYEQYF.

This chain links TRBV4-1 with TRBJ1-2; tentative D call: TRBD1 (6 bases). Trimming removed 2 bases at V and 4 bases at J, with 11 bases between. CDR3 length equals 14 residues. CDR1 and CDR2 (germline): MGHRA, YSYEKL. The CDR3 reads CASSQRTDTYGYTF. DNA of the CDR3: TGCGCCAGCAGCCAACGGACAGACACCTATGGCTACACCTTC.

This chain uses TRBV5-6 with TRBJ2-3; TRBD1 or TRBD2 may be the D gene (5 bases each). Looked up from germline, CDR1 is SGHDT and CDR2 is YYEEEE. This CDR3 has 17 amino acids. V was cut by 4 bases and J by 1 base, with 19 bases left in between. The chain's CDR3 is CASSRSGTPWGTDTQYF. The CDR3 DNA follows: TGTGCCAGCAGCCGCTCCGGGACGCCATGGGGCACAGATACGCAGTATTTT.

V usage is TRBV7-3 and J usage is TRBJ1-2; 9 positions agree with TRBD1. V lost 5 bases, J lost 7 bases, and 11 bases stayed unmatched. CDR3 length: 15 amino acids. In germline, CDR1 is SGHTA, CDR2 FQGTGA. The CDR3 sequence is CASSPQTGGLSGYTF. As DNA, the CDR3 is TGTGCCAGCAGCCCCCAGACAGGGGGGTTAAGTGGCTACACCTTC. The full variable domain, in which reference TRBV7-3 and TRBJ1-2 provide the parts outside the CDR3, is GAGVSQTPSNKVTEKGKYVELRCDPISGHTALYWYRQSLGQGPEFLIYFQGTGAADDSGLPNDRFFAVRPEGSVSTLKIQRTERGDSAVYLCASSPQTGGLSGYTFGSGTRLTVV.

The gene calls are TRBV4-2 and TRBJ2-7; tentative D call: TRBD2 (6 bases). The CDR3 loop spans 18 amino acids. Between the trimmed V and J ends, which lost 0 bases and 4 bases, there was a span of 22 bases. The germline gives CDR1 LGHNA, CDR2 YNFKEQ. This chain's CDR3 is CASSQEAGGANLIYEQYF. The CDR3 DNA reads as TGTGCCAGCAGCCAAGAGGCCGGAGGGGCGAATCTGATTTACGAGCAGTACTTC.

The rearrangement uses TRBV4-1 and TRBJ2-7; TRBD2 matches 9 bases. Trimming removed 1 base from V and 4 bases from J; junction bases left unmatched: 5. The germline V gene encodes CDR1 MGHRA and CDR2 YSYEKL. The length of the CDR3 is 15 residues. CDR3: CASSQVAGVRYEQYF. DNA of the CDR3: TGCGCCAGCAGCCAAGTAGCGGGAGTAAGGTACGAGCAGTACTTC.

V and J are TRBV19 and TRBJ2-6; D is uncertain. The CDR3 totals 15 residues. From germline, CDR1 is LNHDA and CDR2 SQIVND (reference sequence). Trimming cost V 8 bases and J 1 base, with 12 bases left between them. CDR3 region: CASYSPSSGANVLTF. CDR3 DNA sequence: TGTGCCAGTTACTCCCCCTCGTCTGGGGCCAACGTCCTGACTTTC.

Remarks on this clone: This specimen includes other DNA sequences encoding the same CDR3. V usage is TRBV18 and J usage is TRBJ1-1; D remains unclear. Germline lookup yields CDR1 KGHSH and CDR2 LQKENI. The CDR3 contains 14 residues. Trimming took off 2 bases at V and 1 base at J, with 8 bases between the two ends. The CDR3 loop reads CASSPNRENTEAFF. The CDR3 nucleotides are TGTGCCAGCTCACCAAACCGGGAGAACACTGAAGCTTTCTTT.

This clone was counted only a few times. The chain uses TRBV7-9 and TRBJ1-5; D not resolved. Trimming removed 5 bases from V and 1 base from J, with 9 bases in between. The V gene's germline CDR1 is SEHNR and CDR2 FQNEAQ (reference sequence). CDR3 size: 14 residues. The CDR3 coding sequence is TGTGCCAGCAGCCCCCGAGGCAGCAATCAGCCCCAGCATTTT. This translates into CASSPRGSNQPQHF.

J is TRBJ2-1 and V is TRBV5-1, with a tentative D call TRBD1 (6 bases). Trimming removed 2 bases from V and 8 bases from J, with 14 bases in between. The CDR3 is made up of 14 amino acids. Germline CDR1 and CDR2: SGHRS and YFSETQ. The CDR3, as DNA: TGCGCCAGCAGCTTAAATACAGGGTTGGATGAGCAGTTCTTC. This encodes CASSLNTGLDEQFF.

This rearrangement joins TRBV5-1 to TRBJ2-1, with no clear D. The CDR3 consists of 12 residues. V gave up 2 bases and J gave up 9 bases, with 9 bases separating them. Germline CDR1 reads SGHRS; CDR2 reads YFSETQ. The CDR3 here is CASSFSRIEQFF. CDR3 sequence (DNA): TGCGCCAGCAGCTTTAGTAGGATTGAGCAGTTCTTC.

The chain has TRBV30 and TRBJ2-7, with 9 nucleotides matching TRBD2. The CDR3 is 15 residues long. V shed 4 bases and J 1 base; nucleotides not matched to a gene: 8. CDR1 GTSNPN and CDR2 SVGIG come from the germline V gene (reference sequence). Here the CDR3 reads CAWTSGSGRSYEQYF. In DNA, the CDR3 is TGTGCCTGGACCAGCGGGAGCGGGAGGTCCTACGAGCAGTACTTC.

The V and J genes are TRBV19 and TRBJ2-7; TRBD1 aligns across 9 bases. The ends lost 5 bases at V and 4 bases at J; junction bases unmatched: 9. The germline CDR1 and CDR2 sequences are LNHDA and SQIVND (reference sequence). The CDR3 runs 15 residues. As DNA, the CDR3 is TGTGCCAGTAGTGCCCAAACAGGGGGCGTTTACGAGCAGTACTTC. Amino acids: CASSAQTGGVYEQYF.

The gene calls are TRBV28 and TRBJ1-1; D possibly corresponds to TRBD1 (5 bases). The germline V and J ends were trimmed by 3 bases and 5 bases, with 10 bases remaining between them. Germline V CDR1 and CDR2: MDHEN, SYDVKM. CDR3 length: 13 residues. DNA of the CDR3: TGTGCCAGCAGTTTGGGGCTCGGGACTGAAGCTTTCTTT. Amino acid sequence: CASSLGLGTEAFF.

The chain has TRBV19 and TRBJ1-4, with D uncertain. Per germline, CDR1 LNHDA and CDR2 SQIVND (reference sequence). Trimming took 3 bases from V and 2 from J, leaving 16 bases between them. The CDR3 contains 17 residues. CDR3 in DNA: TGTGCCAGTAGTATTGGTTCCGGGAAGGTCACTAATGAAAAACTGTTTTTT. As protein: CASSIGSGKVTNEKLFF. Drawing the rest from reference TRBV19 and TRBJ1-4, the complete variable domain is DGGITQSPKYLFRKEGQNVTLSCEQNLNHDAMYWYRQDPGQGLRLIYYSQIVNDFQKGDIAEGYSVSREKKESFPLTVTSAQKNPTAFYLCASSIGSGKVTNEKLFFGSGTQLSVL.

The chain has TRBV28 and TRBJ1-1; D remains unclear. CDR1 and CDR2 from the germline V gene are MDHEN and SYDVKM. V was clipped by 5 bases and J by 7 bases, with 14 bases between them. This CDR3 is built from 13 residues. In DNA form, the CDR3 reads TGTGCCAGCAGTCGCCCGCAGGCCATTGAAGCTTTCTTT. It yields the protein CASSRPQAIEAFF.

The chain has TRBV10-3 and TRBJ1-2; the match to TRBD1 covers 12 bases. This CDR3 is built from 14 residues. The ends lost 6 bases at V and 6 bases at J; junction bases unmatched: 5. CDR1 is ENHRY, CDR2 SYGVKD, per germline. The CDR3 here is CAISAGQGAHGYTF. The DNA of the CDR3 is TGTGCCATCAGCGCGGGACAGGGGGCTCATGGCTACACCTTC.

This clone was seen more than once but under ten times. The chain has TRBV10-2 and TRBJ1-3, with unresolved D. Germline values: CDR1 WSHSY, CDR2 SAAADI. The germline V and J ends were trimmed by 1 base and 5 bases, with 3 bases remaining between them. The CDR3 runs to 12 residues. CDR3 in amino acids: CASSELRNTIYF. CDR3 in DNA: TGCGCCAGCAGTGAGTTGCGAAACACCATATATTTT.

The CDR3 region is CASSISPGQGEQYF. In DNA, the CDR3 is TGTGCCAGTAGTATTTCGCCCGGTCAGGGCGAGCAGTACTTC. The chain uses TRBV19 and TRBJ2-7; D perhaps matches TRBD1 (5 bases). V dropped 3 bases and J dropped 6 bases, with 15 bases sitting between them. The CDR3 runs 14 residues. Germline V gene sequence: CDR1 LNHDA, CDR2 SQIVND (reference sequence). Complete variable domain (other parts from reference TRBV19 and TRBJ2-7): DGGITQSPKYLFRKEGQNVTLSCEQNLNHDAMYWYRQDPGQGLRLIYYSQIVNDFQKGDIAEGYSVSREKKESFPLTVTSAQKNPTAFYLCASSISPGQGEQYFGPGTRLTVT.

This sequence joins TRBV15 and TRBJ1-2; unclear D gene. Germline lookup yields CDR1 LNHNV and CDR2 YYDKDF (reference sequence). Trimming shortened V by 5 bases and J by 0 bases, and 22 bases separated the two germline ends. The CDR3 runs to 18 residues. The DNA of the CDR3 is TGTGCCACCAGCTGGACTCGACCGGCCAGGAACCCTAACTATGGCTACACCTTC. Translation gives CATSWTRPARNPNYGYTF.

This sequence joins TRBV7-7 and TRBJ2-5; D perhaps matches TRBD2 (6 bases). In germline, CDR1 is SSHAT, CDR2 FNYEAQ (reference sequence). V lost 6 bases to trimming and J lost 2 bases, with 13 bases between them. CDR3 length equals 14 residues. The CDR3 bases are TGTGCCAGCAGTAGCCGGGGGATTCAAGAGACCCAGTACTTC. Its protein product is CASSSRGIQETQYF.